This T cell receptor (beta chain) was found in a study of T cell responses to AZD1222 COVID-19 vaccine. Study findings and constraints: Recipients of two AZD1222 doses showed rising Spike-specific TCR breadth and depth.

Using immunoSEQ multiplex PCR, the repertoire was profiled, and TCRdb retains in-frame clones only, with some absent. The profile shows about 140,000 clones, 85% to 95% of them singletons. With respect to this clone: Its antigen is still unknown.

CDR3 length: 14 residues. Trimming left V 4 bases short and J 8 bases short, with 17 bases between. Germline CDR1 and CDR2: LNHDA and SQIVND (reference sequence). Sequenced material: peripheral blood, taken on day 0 of AZD1222 vaccination. The clonotype comes from an adult in good health. V and J are TRBV19 and TRBJ1-2; no reliable D call. In nucleotides, the CDR3 is TGTGCCAGTAGTAAAAAGGATCCTGGGAGGGGCTACACCTTC. Amino acid sequence: CASSKKDPGRGYTF.